The entry that follows covers one T cell receptor (beta chain) sequence. The antigen remains undetermined. The sample belongs to a study of cytomegalovirus exposure and HLA in healthy donors. Study observations and caveats: An analysis was carried out later, and it reportedly showed fewer N-insertions in an Asian-associated ancestry cluster than the approximately 660-donor mean. Being productive about 90% or about 30% of the time was typical of most TCR beta V segments in an earlier analysis. Across all donors, roughly uniform sequencing depth was an assumption of the presence/absence analyses.

Amplification used 60 Vbeta primers and 13 Jbeta primers. Here immunoSEQ multiplex PCR was the method, and the copy in TCRdb shows in-frame clones only, minus some. Of about 57,000 clones listed, about 80% are singletons. Sequenced material: PBMCs. The TCR was taken from a man aged 25-40 years in good health and CMV-seronegative.

The CDR3 nucleotides are TGCGCCAGCAGTCGGGGGGGGACAGGGAATTCACCCCTCCACTTT. As protein: CASSRGGTGNSPLHF. The chain carries TRBV10-1 and TRBJ1-6, with 9 bases that match TRBD1. The CDR3 runs 15 residues. With 5 bases clipped from V and 7 bases from J, the junction kept 6 bases outside the gene matches. CDR1 WNHNN and CDR2 SYGVQD come from the germline V gene (reference sequence).